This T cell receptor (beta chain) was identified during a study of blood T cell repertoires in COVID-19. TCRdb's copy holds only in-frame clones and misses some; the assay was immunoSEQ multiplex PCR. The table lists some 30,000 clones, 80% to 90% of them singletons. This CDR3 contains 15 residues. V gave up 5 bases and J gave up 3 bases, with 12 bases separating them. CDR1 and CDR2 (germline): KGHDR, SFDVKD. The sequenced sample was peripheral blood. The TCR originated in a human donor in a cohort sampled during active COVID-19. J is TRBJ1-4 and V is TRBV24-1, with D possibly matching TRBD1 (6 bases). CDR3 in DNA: TGTGCCACCAGTGCTACAGGGTGGCCTAATGAAAAACTGTTTTTT. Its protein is CATSATGWPNEKLFF.